The 27 T cell receptor beta chains below were found in one sample sequenced in a study of T cell responses to AZD1222 COVID-19 vaccine. The assay was immunoSEQ multiplex PCR, and TCRdb's table has in-frame clones only and misses some. Counted here are about 76,000 clones, more than 75% occurring once; the ten biggest clones make up more than 4%. The sequenced sample was peripheral blood, obtained on day 0 of AZD1222 vaccination. The receptors were gathered from an adult in good health.

The V gene is TRBV2, the J gene TRBJ2-5, with 10 nucleotides matching TRBD1. The germline V gene has CDR1 SNHLY and CDR2 FYNNEI. The CDR3 spans 14 residues. V shed 3 bases and J 5 bases; nucleotides not matched to a gene: 3. The DNA for the CDR3 is TGTGCCAGCAGTGACGGACAGGGGGGGGAGACCCAGTACTTC. Translated, it gives CASSDGQGGETQYF. Combining the CDR3 with reference TRBV2 and TRBJ2-5 gives the whole variable domain EPEVTQTPSHQVTQMGQEVILRCVPISNHLYFYWYRQILGQKVEFLVSFYNNEISEKSEIFDDQFSVERPDGSNFTLKIRSTKLEDSAMYFCASSDGQGGETQYFGPGTRLLVL.

The sample holds one count of this clone. The chain carries TRBV24-1 and TRBJ2-7; either TRBD1 or TRBD2 may supply D (5 bases each). Germline CDR1 KGHDR, CDR2 SFDVKD. The CDR3 sequence is 16 residues long. V shed 3 bases and J shed 3 bases, with 17 bases lying between them. CDR3 sequence: CATSDGGRGVGYEQYF. DNA for the CDR3: TGTGCCACCAGTGATGGCGGAAGGGGAGTGGGCTACGAGCAGTACTTC.

This clone was recorded once. The gene calls are TRBV19 and TRBJ2-6; D is undetermined. CDR1 is LNHDA and CDR2 is SQIVND in the germline V gene (reference sequence). The CDR3 loop spans 18 amino acids. V lost 4 bases and J lost 1, with 17 bases in between. In nucleotides, the CDR3 is TGTGCCAGTAGTAGGGCTAAGGGTACGCCTTCTGGGGCCAACGTCCTGACTTTC. Its translation: CASSRAKGTPSGANVLTF. The whole variable domain, filled in from reference TRBV19 and TRBJ2-6, reads DGGITQSPKYLFRKEGQNVTLSCEQNLNHDAMYWYRQDPGQGLRLIYYSQIVNDFQKGDIAEGYSVSREKKESFPLTVTSAQKNPTAFYLCASSRAKGTPSGANVLTFGAGSRLTVL.

The chain has TRBV11-2 and TRBJ2-5; TRBD2 is a possible D gene (7 bases). CDR3 size: 13 residues. Germline CDR1 reads SGHAT; CDR2 reads FQNNGV. V dropped 3 bases and J dropped 4 bases, with 9 bases sitting between them. Here the CDR3 reads CASSLGGLETQYF. DNA for the CDR3: TGTGCCAGCAGCTTGGGGGGGCTAGAGACCCAGTACTTC.

This rearrangement joins TRBV24-1 to TRBJ2-2, with D perhaps matching TRBD2 (6 bases). V was pared by 12 bases and J by 7 bases, with 20 bases between. The germline V gene encodes CDR1 KGHDR and CDR2 SFDVKD. This CDR3 is built from 14 residues. CDR3 loop: CAAGGPPRLGELFF. The CDR3 DNA reads TGTGCCGCCGGGGGACCCCCAAGGCTCGGGGAGCTGTTTTTT.

V and J are TRBV7-9 and TRBJ1-2, with TRBD1 matching 8 bases. The CDR3 loop spans 13 amino acids. Germline lookup yields CDR1 SEHNR and CDR2 FQNEAQ (reference sequence). The V and J ends lost 0 bases and 6 bases, in that order; junction bases with no gene match: 0. The CDR3 region is CASSLATGDGYTF. CDR3 bases: TGTGCCAGCAGCTTAGCGACAGGGGATGGCTACACCTTC. Complete variable domain (other parts from reference TRBV7-9 and TRBJ1-2): DTGVSQNPRHKITKRGQNVTFRCDPISEHNRLYWYRQTLGQGPEFLTYFQNEAQLEKSRLLSDRFSAERPKGSFSTLEIQRTEQGDSAMYLCASSLATGDGYTFGSGTRLTVV.

This clone was recorded once. This chain joins TRBV3-1 (or the pseudogene TRBV3-2) and TRBJ1-2, with D unclear. The CDR3 totals 14 residues. Trimming took 8 bases from V and 1 from J, leaving 14 bases between them. Germline V gene lookup returns CDR1 LGHDT and CDR2 YNNKEL (reference sequence). DNA for the CDR3: TGTGCCAGCTTACCGAGCGGTCGTAACTATGGCTACACCTTC. It yields the protein CASLPSGRNYGYTF.

The chain is built from TRBV11-3 and TRBJ2-2; 7 bases map to TRBD2. V lost 5 bases and J lost 5; bases outside the gene matches: 5. This CDR3 region has 14 residues. CDR1 and CDR2 (germline): SGHNT, YENEEA. CDR3 sequence (DNA): TGTGCCAGCAGCGTAGCGGGTGGGACCGGGGAGCTGTTTTTT. Translating gives CASSVAGGTGELFF.

This sequence joins TRBV28 and TRBJ1-5; the D is unclear. The ends were cut back, 1 base at V and 0 bases at J, with 16 bases in the middle. This CDR3 is 18 amino acids long. The germline CDR1 and CDR2 sequences are MDHEN and SYDVKM. CDR3 DNA sequence: TGTGCCAGCAGTTTATTGGGCAGTTTCATTTATAGCAATCAGCCCCAGCATTTT. Protein product: CASSLLGSFIYSNQPQHF.

The chain employs TRBV13 and TRBJ1-5; TRBD1 might be the D (5 bases). The CDR3 runs to 14 residues. Germline values: CDR1 PRHDT, CDR2 FYEKMQ (reference sequence). V gave up 5 bases and J gave up 7 bases, with 15 bases separating them. The CDR3 loop is CASSRRGLRQPQHF. The DNA for the CDR3 is TGTGCCAGCAGCCGCCGGGGCCTAAGGCAGCCCCAGCATTTT.

The chain combines TRBV10-1 with TRBJ2-7, with D possibly being TRBD1 or TRBD2 (6 bases each). CDR1 WNHNN and CDR2 SYGVQD come from the germline V gene (reference sequence). Trimming pared 11 bases from V and 6 bases from J, leaving 23 bases between. The CDR3 contains 14 residues. DNA for the CDR3: TGCGCCCCCCTCACCCACCTAGAGGGGGGCGAGCAGTACTTC. Translation: CAPLTHLEGGEQYF.

The CDR3 sequence is CASSLTRYEQYF. CDR3 coding DNA: TGTGCCAGCAGCCTAACGAGGTACGAGCAGTACTTC. The V and J genes are TRBV3-1 (or the pseudogene TRBV3-2) and TRBJ2-7; no firm D call. The CDR3 runs to 12 residues. The V gene lost 4 bases and the J gene lost 4 bases, with 8 bases spanning the gap. Germline V gene data show CDR1 as LGHDT and CDR2 as YNNKEL (reference sequence).

The V gene is TRBV6-4, the J gene TRBJ2-3; D is perhaps TRBD1 (5 bases). Germline V gene lookup returns CDR1 MRHNA and CDR2 SNTAGT. CDR3 length: 14 residues. V dropped 2 bases and J dropped 3 bases, with 9 bases sitting between them. The CDR3 region is CASSDRGSTDTQYF. The CDR3, as DNA: TGTGCCAGCAGTGACAGGGGATCTACAGATACGCAGTATTTT.

The chain uses TRBV2 and TRBJ1-4; a possible D gene is TRBD1 (5 bases). The CDR3 length is 15 residues. Per the germline V gene, CDR1 is SNHLY and CDR2 is FYNNEI. V lost 6 bases and J 6 bases, leaving 17 bases between the germline ends. The CDR3 DNA follows: TGTGCCAGCAGCGGAGGGGAGGCGGAAGATGAAAAACTGTTTTTT. Residues: CASSGGEAEDEKLFF.

The V call is TRBV6-2 or TRBV6-3, the J call TRBJ1-1; possibly TRBD1 for D (6 bases). This CDR3 contains 13 residues. Germline assignment: CDR1 MNHEY and CDR2 SVGEGT. The V and J ends lost 6 bases and 6 bases respectively, with 14 bases between them. CDR3 DNA sequence: TGTGCCAGCAGCGTCTCGGGACACCCTGAAGCTTTCTTT. This encodes CASSVSGHPEAFF.

This chain connects TRBV6-5 to TRBJ1-1; D is undetermined. V was shortened by 6 bases and J by 1 base, with 9 bases between the two germline ends. The CDR3 extends over 13 amino acids. Germline CDR1 is MNHEY and CDR2 is SVGAGI. The CDR3 DNA reads as TGTGCCAGCAGCGAGAGTGAGAACACTGAAGCTTTCTTT. Translated, it gives CASSESENTEAFF.

The table lists this clone with a count of one. The rearrangement links TRBV2 to TRBJ1-6, with 9 bases aligning to TRBD1. Trimming cost V 3 bases and J 10 bases; bases outside gene matches: 4. CDR1 and CDR2 from the germline V gene are SNHLY and FYNNEI. This CDR3 has 14 residues. CDR3 coding DNA: TGTGCCAGCAGTGAGGACAGGGGTCTCTCACCCCTCCACTTT. Protein product: CASSEDRGLSPLHF.

This chain uses TRBV7-3 with TRBJ1-1; D is ambiguous. The germline CDR1 and CDR2 sequences are SGHTA and FQGTGA. The CDR3 runs 15 residues. Trimming stripped 1 base from V and 0 bases from J, with 9 bases between. CDR3 sequence (DNA): TGTGCCAGCAGCTTAAGGGCACAGCTGAACACTGAAGCTTTCTTT. It yields the protein CASSLRAQLNTEAFF.

The chain joins TRBV30 to TRBJ1-1; TRBD1 aligns across 8 bases. Germline CDR1 is GTSNPN and CDR2 is SVGIG (reference sequence). Trimming cost V 8 bases and J 4 bases; bases outside gene matches: 0. The CDR3 runs to 10 residues. In nucleotides, the CDR3 is TGTGCCGGGACAGGCACTGAAGCTTTCTTT. It specifies CAGTGTEAFF. The whole variable domain, filled in from reference TRBV30 and TRBJ1-1, reads SQTIHQWPATLVQPVGSPLSLECTVEGTSNPNLYWYRQAAGRGLQLLFYSVGIGQISSEVPQNLSASRPQDRQFILSSKKLLLSDSGFYLCAGTGTEAFFGQGTRLTVV.

The chain recombines TRBV14 with TRBJ2-5, with TRBD2 identical over 9 bases. Trimming removed 3 bases from V and 3 bases from J; junction bases left unmatched: 2. The CDR3 loop spans 14 amino acids. Germline V lookup: CDR1 SGHDN, CDR2 FVKESK. CDR3 in DNA: TGTGCCAGCAGCCACCGACTAGCGGAAGAGACCCAGTACTTC. It specifies CASSHRLAEETQYF.

This clone appeared once. This rearrangement joins TRBV24-1 to TRBJ1-2; unclear D gene. The germline V gene encodes CDR1 KGHDR and CDR2 SFDVKD. CDR3 length: 14 residues. The V gene lost 1 base and the J gene lost 2 bases, with 7 bases spanning the gap. CDR3 nucleotides: TGTGCCACCAGTGATTTTGGGAGGAACTATGGCTACACCTTC. As protein: CATSDFGRNYGYTF.

This clone was seen only a few times. The chain joins TRBV5-8 to TRBJ2-5, with D perhaps TRBD1 or TRBD2 (5 bases each). Germline CDR1 SGHTS, CDR2 YDEGEE. The CDR3 contains 15 residues. Trimming stripped 1 base from V and 7 bases from J, with 17 bases between. CDR3 in DNA: TGTGCCAGCAGCTTGCCCTACGAGGGGTTGGGGACCCAGTACTTC. This sequence encodes CASSLPYEGLGTQYF.

The CDR3 DNA follows: TGTGCCAGCAGCCAAGATCATGGAGTCGGGGCAAACACCTTC. Amino acid sequence: CASSQDHGVGANTF. This rearrangement joins TRBV3-1 (or the pseudogene TRBV3-2) to TRBJ1-2; tentatively, D is TRBD1 (5 bases). The length of the CDR3 is 14 residues. V was trimmed by 0 bases and J by 12 bases, leaving 17 bases between them. Germline lookup yields CDR1 LGHDT and CDR2 YNNKEL (reference sequence).

The CDR3 sequence is CASSYDSAGSNEQFF. The CDR3 coding sequence is TGTGCCAGCAGTTATGATAGTGCGGGGTCCAATGAGCAGTTCTTC. The V gene is TRBV6-5, the J gene TRBJ2-1; a possible D gene is TRBD2 (6 bases). The CDR3 consists of 15 residues. Trimming shortened V by 3 bases and J by 6 bases, and 15 bases separated the two germline ends. Germline CDR1 is MNHEY and CDR2 is SVGAGI.

The V and J genes are TRBV9 and TRBJ2-7; no firm D call. Per germline, CDR1 SGDLS and CDR2 YYNGEE. Trimming removed 0 bases from V and 0 bases from J, with 10 bases in between. The CDR3 contains 15 residues. The CDR3 spells CASSVEAGFSYEQYF. DNA of the CDR3: TGTGCCAGCAGCGTAGAGGCAGGTTTCTCCTACGAGCAGTACTTC.

This clone came up a few times. The chain is built from TRBV7-9 and TRBJ1-2; D is unresolved. The CDR3 has 10 residues. Germline V gene sequence: CDR1 SEHNR, CDR2 FQNEAQ (reference sequence). V gave up 1 base and J gave up 9 bases, with 3 bases separating them. For the CDR3, the DNA is TGTGCCAGCAGCTTAGAGAGCTACACCTTC. Amino acids: CASSLESYTF.

The chain links TRBV7-9 to TRBJ1-1; tentatively, D is TRBD1 (5 bases). This CDR3 region has 13 residues. V was shortened by 3 bases and J by 6 bases, with 11 bases between the two germline ends. Germline lookup yields CDR1 SEHNR and CDR2 FQNEAQ (reference sequence). CDR3 sequence: CASSLVGVAEAFF. Here the CDR3 DNA reads TGTGCCAGCAGCTTGGTGGGGGTCGCTGAAGCTTTCTTT. The variable domain in full, completed from reference TRBV7-9 and TRBJ1-1, reads DTGVSQNPRHKITKRGQNVTFRCDPISEHNRLYWYRQTLGQGPEFLTYFQNEAQLEKSRLLSDRFSAERPKGSFSTLEIQRTEQGDSAMYLCASSLVGVAEAFFGQGTRLTVV.